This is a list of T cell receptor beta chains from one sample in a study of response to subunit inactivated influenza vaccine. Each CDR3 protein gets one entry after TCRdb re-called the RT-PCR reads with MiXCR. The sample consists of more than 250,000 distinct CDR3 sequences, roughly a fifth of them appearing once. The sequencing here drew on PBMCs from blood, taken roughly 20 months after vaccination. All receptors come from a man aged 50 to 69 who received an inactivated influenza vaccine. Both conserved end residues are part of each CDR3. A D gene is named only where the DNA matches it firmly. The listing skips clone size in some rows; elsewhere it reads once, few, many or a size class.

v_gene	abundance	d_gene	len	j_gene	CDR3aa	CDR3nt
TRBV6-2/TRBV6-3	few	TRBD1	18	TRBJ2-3	CASSYFRQGPSSTDTQYF	TGTGCCAGCAGTTACTTCCGACAGGGGCCTTCTAGCACAGATACGCAGTATTTT
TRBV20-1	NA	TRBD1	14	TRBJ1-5	CSATGTGDNQPQHF	TGCAGTGCTACCGGGACAGGGGACAATCAGCCCCAGCATTTT
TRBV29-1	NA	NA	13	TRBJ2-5	CSVEPPLEETQYF	TGCAGCGTTGAGCCCCCGTTAGAAGAGACCCAGTACTTC
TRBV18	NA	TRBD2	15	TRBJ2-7	CASSTGTSSNYEQYF	TGTGCCAGCTCAACTGGGACTAGCTCAAACTACGAGCAGTACTTC
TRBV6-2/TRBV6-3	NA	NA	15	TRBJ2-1	CASSYNRGHNNEQFF	TGTGCCAGCAGTTACAATCGGGGGCACAACAATGAGCAGTTCTTC
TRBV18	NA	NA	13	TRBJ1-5	CASSQLGDQPQHF	TGTGCCAGCTCACAACTTGGCGATCAGCCCCAGCATTTT
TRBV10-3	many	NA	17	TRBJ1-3	CAITSRADPSSGNTIYF	TGTGCCATCACTTCGAGGGCAGACCCGAGCTCTGGAAACACCATATATTTT
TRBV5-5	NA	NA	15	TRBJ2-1	CASSLGGTPYNEQFF	TGTGCCAGCAGCTTGGGGGGGACTCCATACAATGAGCAGTTCTTC
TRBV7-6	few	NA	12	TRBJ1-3	CASSSFMDTIYF	TGTGCCAGCAGCTCCTTTATGGACACCATATATTTT
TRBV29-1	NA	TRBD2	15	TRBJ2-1	CSVPLGLAVWNEQFF	TGCAGCGTTCCCCTAGGACTAGCGGTCTGGAATGAGCAGTTCTTC
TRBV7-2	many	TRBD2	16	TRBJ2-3	CASRRELAQSTDTQYF	TGTGCCAGCAGGCGTGAACTAGCGCAAAGCACAGATACGCAGTATTTT
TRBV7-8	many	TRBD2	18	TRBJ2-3	CASSSGLLAGAWTDTQYF	TGTGCCAGCAGCTCCGGTCTTCTGGCGGGAGCCTGGACAGATACGCAGTATTTT
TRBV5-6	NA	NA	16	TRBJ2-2	CASSLDQTGGSGELFF	TGTGCCAGCAGCTTGGACCAGACGGGGGGCTCGGGGGAGCTGTTTTTT
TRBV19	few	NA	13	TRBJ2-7	CASRKDKTYEQYF	TGTGCCAGTAGGAAGGACAAAACCTACGAGCAGTACTTC
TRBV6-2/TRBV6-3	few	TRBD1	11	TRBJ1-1	CAVHQGAGAFF	TGTGCCGTTCATCAGGGGGCCGGGGCTTTCTTT
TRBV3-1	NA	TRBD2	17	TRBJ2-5	CASSQDSRLATRETQYF	TGTGCCAGCAGCCAAGACAGCAGACTAGCGACCCGAGAGACCCAGTACTTC
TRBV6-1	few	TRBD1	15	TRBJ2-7	CASSASLGQLYEQYF	TGTGCCAGCAGTGCATCCTTGGGACAGTTATACGAGCAGTACTTC
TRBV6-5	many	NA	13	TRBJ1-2	CASSYRANYGYTF	TGTGCCAGCAGTTACCGGGCAAACTATGGCTACACCTTC
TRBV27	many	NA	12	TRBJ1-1	CASSLPGGEAFF	TGTGCCAGCAGTTTACCCGGAGGGGAAGCTTTCTTT
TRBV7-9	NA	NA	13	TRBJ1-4	CASRARDNEKLFF	TGTGCCAGCAGGGCAAGGGATAATGAAAAACTGTTTTTT
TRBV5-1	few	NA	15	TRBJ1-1	CASSLGGRMNTEAFF	TGCGCCAGCAGCCTTGGGGGGCGCATGAACACTGAAGCTTTCTTT
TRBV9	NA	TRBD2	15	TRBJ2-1	CASSVGSGIYNEQFF	TGTGCCAGCAGCGTAGGTAGCGGGATCTACAATGAGCAGTTCTTC